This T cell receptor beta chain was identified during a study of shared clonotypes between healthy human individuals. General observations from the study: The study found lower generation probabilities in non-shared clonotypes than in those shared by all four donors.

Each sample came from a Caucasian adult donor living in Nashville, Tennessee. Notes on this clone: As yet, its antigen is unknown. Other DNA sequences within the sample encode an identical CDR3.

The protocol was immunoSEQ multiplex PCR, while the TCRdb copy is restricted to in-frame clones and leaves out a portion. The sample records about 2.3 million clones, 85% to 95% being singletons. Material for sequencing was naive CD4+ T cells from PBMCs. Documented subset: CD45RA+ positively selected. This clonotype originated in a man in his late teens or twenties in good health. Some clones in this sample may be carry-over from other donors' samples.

CDR3 sequence (DNA): TGCGCCAGCAGCTTGGGTCAGGGGAGTTACGAGCAGTACTTC. This translates into CASSLGQGSYEQYF. The rearrangement joins TRBV5-1 to TRBJ2-7; D might be TRBD1 (6 bases). The length of the CDR3 is 14 residues. CDR1 and CDR2 from the germline V gene are SGHRS and YFSETQ. The V end lost 0 bases, the J end lost 4 bases, and 11 bases lay between the germline ends.